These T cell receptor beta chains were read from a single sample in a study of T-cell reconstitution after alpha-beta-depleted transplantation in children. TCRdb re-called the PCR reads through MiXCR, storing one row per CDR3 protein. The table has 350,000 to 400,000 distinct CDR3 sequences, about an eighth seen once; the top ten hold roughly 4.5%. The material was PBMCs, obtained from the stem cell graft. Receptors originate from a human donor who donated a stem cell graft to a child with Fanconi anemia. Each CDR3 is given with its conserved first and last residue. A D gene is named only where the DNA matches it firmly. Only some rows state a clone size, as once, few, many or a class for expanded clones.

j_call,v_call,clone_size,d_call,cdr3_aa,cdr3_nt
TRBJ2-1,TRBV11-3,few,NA,CASSLGRGALNEQFF,TGTGCCAGCAGCTTAGGGAGAGGGGCACTCAATGAGCAGTTCTTC
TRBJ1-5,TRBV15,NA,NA,CATSIPGGSNQPQHF,TGTGCCACCAGCATCCCTGGCGGGAGCAATCAGCCCCAGCATTTT
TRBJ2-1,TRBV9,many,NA,CASSVQGRNEQFF,TGTGCCAGCAGCGTTCAAGGGAGGAATGAGCAGTTCTTC
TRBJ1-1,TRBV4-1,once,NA,CASSQRQGEQTEAFF,TGCGCCAGCAGCCAAAGGCAGGGTGAACAAACTGAAGCTTTCTTT
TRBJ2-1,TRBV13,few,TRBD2,CASSKLAGEYNEQFF,TGTGCCAGCAGCAAGCTAGCGGGGGAATACAATGAGCAGTTCTTC
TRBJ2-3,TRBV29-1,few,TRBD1,CSAKPGQGTDTQYF,TGCAGCGCGAAACCCGGACAGGGCACAGATACGCAGTATTTT
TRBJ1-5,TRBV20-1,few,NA,CSARDDFLNQPQHF,TGCAGTGCTAGAGATGATTTTCTTAATCAGCCCCAGCATTTT
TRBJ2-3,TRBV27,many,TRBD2,CASSSSGVSGGTDTQYF,TGTGCCAGCAGTTCCTCGGGGGTTAGCGGGGGGACAGATACGCAGTATTTT
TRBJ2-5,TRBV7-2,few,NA,CASSLEVQGWETQYF,TGTGCCAGCAGCTTAGAGGTACAGGGTTGGGAGACCCAGTACTTC
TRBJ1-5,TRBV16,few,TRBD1,CASSQSTGVTQPQHF,TGTGCCAGCAGCCAATCAACAGGGGTCACCCAGCCCCAGCATTTT
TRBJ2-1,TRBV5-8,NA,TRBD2,CASSFARLARSYNEQFF,TGTGCCAGCAGCTTTGCCCGACTAGCGCGTTCCTACAATGAGCAGTTCTTC
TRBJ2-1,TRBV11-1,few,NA,CASSLEDRQEQFF,TGTGCCAGCAGCTTGGAGGACAGACAAGAGCAGTTCTTC
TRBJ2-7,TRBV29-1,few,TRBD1,CSVSGTDYEQYF,TGCAGCGTCTCCGGGACAGACTACGAGCAGTACTTC
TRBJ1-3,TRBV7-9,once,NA,CSSSPEMEIGNTIYF,TGTTCCAGCAGCCCTGAGATGGAAATTGGAAACACCATATATTTT
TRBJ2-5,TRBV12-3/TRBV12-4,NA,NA,CASSFRRSPETQYF,TGTGCCAGCAGTTTCAGACGGAGCCCAGAGACCCAGTACTTC
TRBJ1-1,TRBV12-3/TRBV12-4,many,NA,CASSLVPWASVEAFF,TGTGCCAGCAGTTTAGTGCCCTGGGCCAGCGTTGAAGCTTTCTTT
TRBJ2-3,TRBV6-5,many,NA,CASRDSQDTQYF,TGTGCCAGCAGGGACAGTCAAGATACGCAGTATTTT
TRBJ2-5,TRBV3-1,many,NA,CASSRSLVQETQYF,TGTGCCAGCAGCCGCAGTCTAGTTCAAGAGACCCAGTACTTC
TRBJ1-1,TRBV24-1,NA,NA,CATSEGTLAFF,TGTGCCACCAGTGAGGGGACTTTAGCTTTCTTT
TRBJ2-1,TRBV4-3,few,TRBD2,CASSQEGGTSGGSSYNEQFF,TGCGCCAGCAGCCAAGAAGGGGGGACTAGCGGGGGTAGCTCCTACAATGAGCAGTTCTTC
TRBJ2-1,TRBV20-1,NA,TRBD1,CSARGRQGVLNEQFF,TGCAGTGCTAGAGGCAGACAGGGAGTACTCAATGAGCAGTTCTTC
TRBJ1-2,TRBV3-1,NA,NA,CASSQGVGINYGYTF,TGTGCCAGCAGCCAAGGTGTCGGTATTAACTATGGCTACACCTTC
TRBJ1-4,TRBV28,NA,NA,CASSLGGSREKLFF,TGTGCCAGCAGTTTAGGGGGGTCGCGAGAAAAACTGTTTTTT
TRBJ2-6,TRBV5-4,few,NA,CASSPPRSGANVLTF,TGTGCCAGCAGCCCCCCCAGATCTGGGGCCAACGTCCTGACTTTC
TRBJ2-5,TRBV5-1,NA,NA,CASSYGGPQYF,TGCGCCAGCAGCTACGGAGGACCCCAGTACTTC
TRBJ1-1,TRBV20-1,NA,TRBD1,CSARGGTGANTEAFF,TGCAGTGCTAGAGGCGGGACAGGGGCGAACACTGAAGCTTTCTTT
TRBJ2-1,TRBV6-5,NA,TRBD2,CASSYGRASGENEQFF,TGTGCCAGCAGTTACGGGCGGGCTAGCGGGGAAAATGAGCAGTTCTTC
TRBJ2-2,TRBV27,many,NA,CASSSETPSSVGELFF,TGTGCCAGCAGTTCCGAAACTCCATCCTCGGTAGGGGAGCTGTTTTTT
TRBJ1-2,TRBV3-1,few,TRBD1,CASSQMTGSYGYTF,TGTGCCAGCAGCCAAATGACAGGGAGCTATGGCTACACCTTC
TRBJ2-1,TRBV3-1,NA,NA,CASSSSPDYLNEQFF,TGTGCCAGCAGCTCTAGCCCGGACTACTTAAATGAGCAGTTCTTC
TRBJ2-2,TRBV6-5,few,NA,CASSPRAGGLFF,TGTGCCAGCAGTCCTCGGGCTGGTGGGCTGTTTTTT
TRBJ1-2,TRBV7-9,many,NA,CASSGDDYGYTF,TGTGCCAGCAGCGGGGACGACTATGGCTACACCTTC
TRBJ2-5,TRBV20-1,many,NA,CSASYPPRETQYF,TGCAGTGCTAGTTATCCTCCCCGGGAGACCCAGTACTTC
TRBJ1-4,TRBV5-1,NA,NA,CASSLAPNEKLFF,TGCGCCAGCAGCTTGGCCCCTAATGAAAAACTGTTTTTT
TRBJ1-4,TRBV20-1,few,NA,CSAPGRGAEKLFF,TGCAGTGCCCCCGGTCGCGGGGCTGAAAAACTGTTTTTT
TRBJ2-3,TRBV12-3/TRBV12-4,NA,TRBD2,CASSLGLAVSTDTQYF,TGTGCCAGCAGCTTGGGACTAGCGGTTAGCACAGATACGCAGTATTTT
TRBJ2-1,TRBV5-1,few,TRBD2,CASSLGSGGFYNEQFF,TGCGCCAGCAGCTTGGGTAGCGGGGGGTTCTACAATGAGCAGTTCTTC
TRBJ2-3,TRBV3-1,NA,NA,CASSKRDSFQDTQYF,TGTGCCAGCAGCAAACGGGACTCCTTCCAAGATACGCAGTATTTT
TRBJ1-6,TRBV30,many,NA,CAWSAVSPLHF,TGTGCCTGGAGTGCGGTCTCACCCCTCCACTTT
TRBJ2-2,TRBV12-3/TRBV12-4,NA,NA,CASSLSGPMETGELFF,TGTGCCAGCAGTTTATCGGGGCCCATGGAAACCGGGGAGCTGTTTTTT
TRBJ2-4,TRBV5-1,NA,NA,CASSLALGSSKNIQYF,TGCGCCAGCAGCTTGGCTTTGGGCAGTTCCAAAAACATTCAGTACTTC
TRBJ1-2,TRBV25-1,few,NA,CASSFGTKGGGYTF,TGTGCCAGCAGTTTCGGAACAAAGGGGGGTGGCTACACCTTC
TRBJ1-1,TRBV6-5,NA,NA,CASSRFNTEAFF,TGTGCCAGCAGCCGATTTAACACTGAAGCTTTCTTT
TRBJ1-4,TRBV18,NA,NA,CASSANTQEKLFF,TGTGCCAGCTCAGCAAACACCCAGGAAAAACTGTTTTTT
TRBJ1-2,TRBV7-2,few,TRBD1,CASSRDRAANYGYTF,TGTGCCAGCAGTCGAGACAGGGCCGCTAACTATGGCTACACCTTC
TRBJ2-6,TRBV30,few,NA,CAWSSSLGGANVLTF,TGTGCCTGGAGTTCTTCTCTGGGGGGGGCCAACGTCCTGACTTTC
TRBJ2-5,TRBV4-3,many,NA,CASSQDGPGTKETQYF,TGCGCCAGCAGCCAAGATGGGCCCGGGACAAAAGAGACCCAGTACTTC
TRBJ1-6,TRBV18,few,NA,CASSPPVGRDNSPLHF,TGTGCCAGCTCACCACCGGTGGGACGGGATAATTCACCCCTCCACTTT
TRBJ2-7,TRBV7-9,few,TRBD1,CASSSIPGQGYEQYF,TGTGCCAGCAGCTCCATTCCGGGACAGGGCTACGAGCAGTACTTC
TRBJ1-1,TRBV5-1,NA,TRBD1,CASSLKGQGVAEAFF,TGCGCCAGCAGCTTAAAGGGACAGGGAGTCGCTGAAGCTTTCTTT
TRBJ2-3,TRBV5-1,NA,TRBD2,CASSSTSGYTDTQYF,TGCGCCAGCAGCTCCACTAGCGGGTACACAGATACGCAGTATTTT
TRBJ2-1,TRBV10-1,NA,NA,CASSEDSYNEQFF,TGCGCCAGCAGCGAGGACAGCTACAATGAGCAGTTCTTC
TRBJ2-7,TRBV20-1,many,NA,CSASLSTAAPF,TGCAGTGCTTCCCTTTCGACTGCTGCACCCTTC
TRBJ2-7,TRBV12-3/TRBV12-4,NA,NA,CASSLDQNSYEQYF,TGTGCCAGCAGTTTAGATCAGAACTCCTACGAGCAGTACTTC
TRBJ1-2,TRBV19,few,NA,CASSNKGRTNYGYTF,TGTGCCAGTAGTAACAAGGGACGGACGAACTATGGCTACACCTTC
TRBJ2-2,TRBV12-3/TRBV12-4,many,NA,CASCLLGTGELFF,TGTGCCAGCTGTCTTTTAGGCACCGGGGAGCTGTTTTTT
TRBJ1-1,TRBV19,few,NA,CASSISPGHPNTEAFF,TGTGCCAGTAGTATATCACCGGGACACCCGAACACTGAAGCTTTCTTT
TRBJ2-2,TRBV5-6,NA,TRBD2,CASRTPGLVITGELFF,TGTGCCAGCAGGACACCGGGACTAGTCATAACCGGGGAGCTGTTTTTT